This T cell receptor (beta chain) was captured by sequencing in a study of identical twins. In its sample, this clonotype was seen many times. Antigen unknown. Study-wide points: Models underpredicted monozygotic twin sharing of out-of-frame TCR alpha.

Healthy Caucasians alone served as donors. Using its own MiXCR run on the 5' RACE reads, TCRdb lists one record per CDR3 protein. The table shows approximately 620,000 distinct CDR3 sequences, with around 8.6% occurring only once. The length of the CDR3 is 15 residues. With 3 bases removed from V and 0 bases from J, the gap between germline ends came to 12 bases. Germline assignment: CDR1 MGHDK and CDR2 SYGVNS. Another study also made use of these data, one on yellow fever vaccine responses in identical twins.

The sample comprised PBMCs. V is TRBV25-1 and J is TRBJ2-7, with D unclear. The sequence was obtained from a woman aged 18 to 35 in good health. CDR3 in DNA: TGTGCCAGCAGTGACCCCCGAAGGATCTCCTACGAGCAGTACTTC. It encodes CASSDPRRISYEQYF.